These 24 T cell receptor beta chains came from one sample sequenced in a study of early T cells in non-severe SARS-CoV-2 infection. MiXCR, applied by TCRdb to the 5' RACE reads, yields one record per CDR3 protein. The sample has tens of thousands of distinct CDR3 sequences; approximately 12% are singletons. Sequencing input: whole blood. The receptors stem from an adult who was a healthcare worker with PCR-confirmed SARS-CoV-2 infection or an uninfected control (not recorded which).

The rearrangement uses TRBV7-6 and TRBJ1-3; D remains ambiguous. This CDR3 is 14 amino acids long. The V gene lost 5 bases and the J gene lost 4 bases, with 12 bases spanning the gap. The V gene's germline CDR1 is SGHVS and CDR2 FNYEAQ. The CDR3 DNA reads TGTGCCAGCAGCCCCTACGGCGGAGGAAACACCATATATTTT. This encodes CASSPYGGGNTIYF.

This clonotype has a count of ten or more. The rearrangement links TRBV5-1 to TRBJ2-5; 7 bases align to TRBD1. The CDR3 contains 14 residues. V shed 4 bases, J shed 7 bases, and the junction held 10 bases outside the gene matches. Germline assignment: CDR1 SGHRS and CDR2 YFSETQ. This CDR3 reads CASSAAQGVATQYF. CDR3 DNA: TGCGCCAGCAGCGCCGCCCAGGGGGTAGCGACCCAGTACTTC.

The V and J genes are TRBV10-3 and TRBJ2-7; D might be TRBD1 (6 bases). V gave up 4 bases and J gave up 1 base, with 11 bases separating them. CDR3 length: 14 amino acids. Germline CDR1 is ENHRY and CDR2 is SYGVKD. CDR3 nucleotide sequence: TGTGCCATCAGTGTGACAGGCCGGTCCTACGAGCAGTACTTC. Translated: CAISVTGRSYEQYF.

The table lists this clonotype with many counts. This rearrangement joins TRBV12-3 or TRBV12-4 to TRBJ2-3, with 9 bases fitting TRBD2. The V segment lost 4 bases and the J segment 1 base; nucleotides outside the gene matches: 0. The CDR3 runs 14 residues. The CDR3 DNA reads TGTGCCAGCAGTTGGACTAGCGGCACAGATACGCAGTATTTT. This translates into CASSWTSGTDTQYF.

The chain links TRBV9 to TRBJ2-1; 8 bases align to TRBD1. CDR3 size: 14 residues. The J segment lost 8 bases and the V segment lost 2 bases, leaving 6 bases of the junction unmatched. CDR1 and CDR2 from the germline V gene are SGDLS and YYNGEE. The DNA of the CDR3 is TGTGCCAGCAGCGTCCTTCCAGGGGGCGATGAGCAGTTCTTC. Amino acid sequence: CASSVLPGGDEQFF.

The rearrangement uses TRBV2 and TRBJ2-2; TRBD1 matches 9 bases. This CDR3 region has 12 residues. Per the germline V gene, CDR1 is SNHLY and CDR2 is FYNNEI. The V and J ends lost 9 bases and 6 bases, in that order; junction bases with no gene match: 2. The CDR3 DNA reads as TGTGCCAGAGACAGGGGGGCCGGGGAGCTGTTTTTT. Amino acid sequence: CARDRGAGELFF.

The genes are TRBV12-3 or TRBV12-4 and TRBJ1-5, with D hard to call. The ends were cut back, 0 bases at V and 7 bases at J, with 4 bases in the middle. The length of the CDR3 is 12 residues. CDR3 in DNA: TGTGCCAGCAGTTTAGCTGCCCAGCCCCAGCATTTT. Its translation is CASSLAAQPQHF.

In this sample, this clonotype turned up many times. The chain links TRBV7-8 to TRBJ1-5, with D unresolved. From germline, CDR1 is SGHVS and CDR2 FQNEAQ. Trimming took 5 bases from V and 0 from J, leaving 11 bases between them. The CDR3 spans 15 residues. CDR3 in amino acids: CASSPVDGSNQPQHF. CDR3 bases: TGTGCCAGCAGCCCAGTGGACGGTAGCAATCAGCCCCAGCATTTT.

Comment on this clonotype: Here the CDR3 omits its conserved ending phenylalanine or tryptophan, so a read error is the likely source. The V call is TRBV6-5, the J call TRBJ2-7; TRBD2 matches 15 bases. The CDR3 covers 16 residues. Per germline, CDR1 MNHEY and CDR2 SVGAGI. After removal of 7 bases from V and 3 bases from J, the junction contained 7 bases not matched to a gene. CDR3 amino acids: CASTRTSGRAGYEQYS. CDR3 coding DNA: TGTGCCAGCACTCGGACTAGCGGGAGGGCCGGCTACGAGCAGTACTCC.

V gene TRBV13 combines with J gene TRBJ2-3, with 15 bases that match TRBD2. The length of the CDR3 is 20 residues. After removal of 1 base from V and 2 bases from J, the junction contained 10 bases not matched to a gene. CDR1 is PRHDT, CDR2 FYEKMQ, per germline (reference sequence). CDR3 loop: CASSLAWTSGGADNTDTQYF. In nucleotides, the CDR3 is TGTGCCAGCAGCTTAGCGTGGACTAGCGGGGGGGCCGACAACACAGATACGCAGTATTTT.

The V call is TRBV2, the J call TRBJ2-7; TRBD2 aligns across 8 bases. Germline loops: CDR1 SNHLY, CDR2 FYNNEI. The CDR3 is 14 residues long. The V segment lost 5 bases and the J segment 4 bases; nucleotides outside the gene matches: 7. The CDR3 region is CASSPSGYPYEQYF. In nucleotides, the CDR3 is TGTGCCAGCAGTCCTAGCGGGTACCCATACGAGCAGTACTTC.

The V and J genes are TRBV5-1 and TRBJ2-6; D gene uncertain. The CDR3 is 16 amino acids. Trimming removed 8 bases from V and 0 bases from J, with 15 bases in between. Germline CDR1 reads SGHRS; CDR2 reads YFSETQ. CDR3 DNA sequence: TGCGCCAGTACCCTGGACGGACCCTCTGGGGCCAACGTCCTGACTTTC. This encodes CASTLDGPSGANVLTF.

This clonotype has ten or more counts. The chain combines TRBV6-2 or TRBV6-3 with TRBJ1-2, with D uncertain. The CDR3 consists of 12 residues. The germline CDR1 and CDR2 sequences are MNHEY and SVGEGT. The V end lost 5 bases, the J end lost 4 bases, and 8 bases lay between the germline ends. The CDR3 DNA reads TGTGCCAGCAGTCGGAGCACCTATGGCTACACCTTC. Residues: CASSRSTYGYTF.

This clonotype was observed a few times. As DNA, the CDR3 is TGTGCCAGCAGCCCCGCTTGGATACCCTACGAGCAGTACTTC. Translating it yields CASSPAWIPYEQYF. This chain links TRBV11-2 with TRBJ2-7; D not resolved. Trimming stripped 5 bases from V and 2 bases from J, with 13 bases between. Germline CDR1 and CDR2: SGHAT and FQNNGV. The CDR3 is made up of 14 amino acids.

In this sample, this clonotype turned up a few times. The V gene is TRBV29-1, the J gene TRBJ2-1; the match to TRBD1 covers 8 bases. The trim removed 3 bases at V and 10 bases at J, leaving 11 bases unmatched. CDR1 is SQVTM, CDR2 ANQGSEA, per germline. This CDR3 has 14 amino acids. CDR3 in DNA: TGCAGCGTTGATCTGGGACAGGACCCTAGGGAGCAGTTCTTC. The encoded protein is CSVDLGQDPREQFF.

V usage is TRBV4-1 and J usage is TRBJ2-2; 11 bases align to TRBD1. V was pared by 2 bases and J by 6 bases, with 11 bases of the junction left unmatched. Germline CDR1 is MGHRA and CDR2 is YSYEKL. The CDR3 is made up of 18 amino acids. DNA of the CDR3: TGCGCCAGCAGCCAACTACTTACCGGGACAGGGGGATCCGGGGAGCTGTTTTTT. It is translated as CASSQLLTGTGGSGELFF.

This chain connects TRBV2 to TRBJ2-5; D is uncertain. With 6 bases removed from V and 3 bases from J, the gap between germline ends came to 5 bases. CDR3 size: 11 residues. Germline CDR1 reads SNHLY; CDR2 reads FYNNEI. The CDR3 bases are TGTGCCAGCAGGTTCGAAGAGACCCAGTACTTC. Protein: CASRFEETQYF.

The CDR3 here is CSASGLADSYEQYF. The CDR3 nucleotides are TGCAGTGCTAGTGGGCTAGCGGACTCCTACGAGCAGTACTTC. The gene calls are TRBV20-1 and TRBJ2-7, with 7 bases matching TRBD2. J was trimmed by 0 bases and V by 3 bases; bases with no gene match: 5. The germline V gene has CDR1 DFQATT and CDR2 SNEGSKA (reference sequence). This CDR3 comprises 14 residues.

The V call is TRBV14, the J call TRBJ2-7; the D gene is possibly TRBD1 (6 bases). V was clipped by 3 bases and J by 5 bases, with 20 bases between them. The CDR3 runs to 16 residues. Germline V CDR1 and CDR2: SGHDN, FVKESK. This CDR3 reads CASSQGEGTLPNEQYF. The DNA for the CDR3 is TGTGCCAGCAGCCAGGGAGAGGGGACACTCCCAAACGAGCAGTACTTC.

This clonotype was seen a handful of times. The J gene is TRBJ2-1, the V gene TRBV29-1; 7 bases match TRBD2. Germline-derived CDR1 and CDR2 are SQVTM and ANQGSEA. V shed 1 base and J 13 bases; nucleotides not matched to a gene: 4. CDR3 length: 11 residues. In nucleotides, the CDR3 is TGCAGCGTTGAAGGGCTAGCGGAACAGTTCTTC. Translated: CSVEGLAEQFF.

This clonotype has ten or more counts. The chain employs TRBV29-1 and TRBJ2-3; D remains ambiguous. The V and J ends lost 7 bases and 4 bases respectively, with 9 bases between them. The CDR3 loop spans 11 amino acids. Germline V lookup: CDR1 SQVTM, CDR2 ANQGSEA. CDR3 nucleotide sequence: TGCAGCGCCATTAGGGCAGATACGCAGTATTTT. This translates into CSAIRADTQYF.

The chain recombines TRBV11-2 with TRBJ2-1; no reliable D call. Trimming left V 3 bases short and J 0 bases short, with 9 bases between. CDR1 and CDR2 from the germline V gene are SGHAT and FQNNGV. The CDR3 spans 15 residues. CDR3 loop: CASSFGPSSYNEQFF. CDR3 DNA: TGTGCCAGCAGCTTTGGACCCAGCTCCTACAATGAGCAGTTCTTC. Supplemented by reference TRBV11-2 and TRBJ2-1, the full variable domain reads EAGVAQSPRYKIIEKRQSVAFWCNPISGHATLYWYQQILGQGPKLLIQFQNNGVVDDSQLPKDRFSAERLKGVDSTLKIQPAKLEDSAVYLCASSFGPSSYNEQFFGPGTRLTVL.

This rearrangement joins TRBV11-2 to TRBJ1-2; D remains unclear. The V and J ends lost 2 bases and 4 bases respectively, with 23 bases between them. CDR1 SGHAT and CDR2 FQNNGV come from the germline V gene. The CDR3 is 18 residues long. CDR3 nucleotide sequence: TGTGCCAGCAGCTTACCACCCGTACCGAGAGCCCTTTCCTATGGCTACACCTTC. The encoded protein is CASSLPPVPRALSYGYTF.

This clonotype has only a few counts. CDR3 bases: TGTGCCAGCAGTCTCGACAGGGGGGGCACTGAAGCTTTCTTT. As protein: CASSLDRGGTEAFF. The chain employs TRBV12-3 or TRBV12-4 and TRBJ1-1, with 9 nucleotides matching TRBD1. V was clipped by 5 bases and J by 4 bases; unmatched bases: 5. The CDR3 runs to 14 residues.